This record looks at one T cell receptor (beta chain) sequence and its context. The source of the sample is a study of blood T cell repertoires in COVID-19. Study summary: PBMCs, B-cell-depleted T cells, or T cells provided the cDNA or gDNA that made up the material.

The V gene lost 4 bases and the J gene lost 4 bases, with 14 bases spanning the gap. CDR3 size: 14 residues. CDR1 SGHRS and CDR2 YFSETQ come from the germline V gene. In the source study's methods: Amplifying reference gene primers gave estimates of nucleated cell counts. Clones were sequenced by immunoSEQ multiplex PCR, and TCRdb holds only the in-frame ones, with some missing. From that table come the V and J calls and clone size; the DNA was used to work out D and trimming. The table has 250,000 to 350,000 clones, more than 90% seen once. Participant age was about 18 to 89 years, and participants resided in around 24 US areas. Donors in Cohort 3 who had recovered were those with two negative PCRs, healthcare professional clearance, or resolution of their symptoms.

The material sequenced was PBMCs or T cells enriched from blood (not recorded which). The V call is TRBV5-1, the J call TRBJ1-2, with D possibly being TRBD1 (5 bases). This sequence was found in a woman aged 25-40 years who had recovered from COVID-19. This chain's CDR3 is CASSPRLGLYGYTF. The CDR3, as DNA: TGCGCCAGCAGCCCCCGTTTGGGGCTCTATGGCTACACCTTC.